These 24 T cell receptor beta chains were all obtained from the same sample, sequenced in a study of beta chain features in type 1 diabetes. Reverse transcription of all isolated RNA meant that expressed TCRB transcripts were sequenced. Repertoires were generated with immunoSEQ multiplex PCR, while TCRdb's copy carries only in-frame clones and drops some. In the table there are about half a million clones, 30% of which are singletons. Material: naive CD4+ T cells from blood. Receptors were obtained from a man between 18 and 29 years old in good health.

This clone appeared a few times. V is TRBV6-5 and J is TRBJ1-2; 7 bases map to TRBD1. This CDR3 is 14 amino acids long. Germline CDR1 and CDR2: MNHEY and SVGAGI. The J segment lost 0 bases and the V segment lost 6 bases, leaving 4 bases of the junction unmatched. DNA of the CDR3: TGTGCCAGCAGCCGAGACAGGGCTAACTATGGCTACACCTTC. It yields the protein CASSRDRANYGYTF.

V is TRBV7-2 and J is TRBJ2-5; TRBD1 matches at 7 bases. There are 14 residues in the CDR3. V trimming: 7 bases; J trimming: 4 bases; junction bases outside the gene matches: 9. The germline V gene has CDR1 SGHTA and CDR2 FQGNSA. The CDR3 DNA reads as TGTGCCAGCAAGCGAGGGGGCGGAGGAGAGACCCAGTACTTC. This codes for CASKRGGGGETQYF.

The chain uses TRBV9 and TRBJ1-2; D uncertain. CDR3 length: 11 residues. Trimming cost V 0 bases and J 8 bases, with 5 bases left between them. Germline loops: CDR1 SGDLS, CDR2 YYNGEE. The CDR3 loop reads CASSVGGGYTF. CDR3 in DNA: TGTGCCAGCAGCGTAGGGGGAGGCTACACCTTC.

This clone was seen more than once but under ten times. The chain recombines TRBV19 with TRBJ2-7, with D possibly being TRBD1 (5 bases). The CDR3 is 14 residues long. Deletions cut 4 bases from V and 3 bases from J, with 13 bases between. Per the germline V gene, CDR1 is LNHDA and CDR2 is SQIVND (reference sequence). The CDR3 loop reads CASSTLTGDYEQYF. The DNA for the CDR3 is TGTGCCAGTAGTACCCTAACAGGAGACTACGAGCAGTACTTC.

This clone has a handful of counts. The rearrangement joins TRBV7-2 to TRBJ2-5; 7 bases agree with TRBD1. Trimming removed 3 bases from V and 2 bases from J; junction bases left unmatched: 6. The CDR3 is 15 amino acids. Germline CDR1 is SGHTA and CDR2 is FQGNSA. CDR3 nucleotides: TGTGCCAGCAGCTTGTCCGGGACAGAACAAGAGACCCAGTACTTC. It specifies CASSLSGTEQETQYF.

The chain employs TRBV29-1 and TRBJ1-3; D is undetermined. Deletions cut 4 bases from V and 6 bases from J, with 10 bases between. The CDR3 totals 12 residues. CDR1 is SQVTM, CDR2 ANQGSEA, per germline. CDR3 coding DNA: TGCAGCGTTGCTGGTCCCACAAACACCATATATTTT. It specifies CSVAGPTNTIYF.

The chain recombines TRBV29-1 with TRBJ2-5, with 10 bases that match TRBD1. Germline-derived CDR1 and CDR2 are SQVTM and ANQGSEA. Trimming cost V 7 bases and J 5 bases; bases outside gene matches: 13. This CDR3 has 15 amino acids. CDR3 sequence: CSGVGVTGGGETQYF. CDR3 sequence (DNA): TGCAGCGGGGTTGGTGTGACAGGGGGCGGCGAGACCCAGTACTTC.

On this clone itself: The sample contains more than one DNA sequence encoding this CDR3. The rearrangement uses TRBV6-5 and TRBJ2-5; D gene uncertain. Germline CDR1 reads MNHEY; CDR2 reads SVGAGI. This CDR3 spans 11 amino acids. V shed 2 bases and J shed 5 bases, with 3 bases lying between them. The CDR3 loop is CASSYSETQYF. The CDR3 bases are TGTGCCAGCAGTTACAGCGAGACCCAGTACTTC.

A few counts support this clone. This sequence joins TRBV7-2 and TRBJ2-5; either TRBD1 or TRBD2 may fit D (6 bases each). V was trimmed by 0 bases and J by 6 bases, leaving 14 bases between them. The V gene's germline CDR1 is SGHTA and CDR2 FQGNSA. The CDR3 sequence is 15 residues long. CDR3 DNA: TGTGCCAGCAGCTTAGCGCTGGGGGGCTGGCAGACCCAGTACTTC. As protein: CASSLALGGWQTQYF.

The sample holds a few counts of this clone. The gene calls are TRBV30 and TRBJ2-1; the match to TRBD1 covers 8 bases. Germline V gene lookup returns CDR1 GTSNPN and CDR2 SVGIG (reference sequence). Losses at the gene ends were 3 bases for V and 3 bases for J; bases not matched to a gene: 7. This CDR3 is built from 15 residues. CDR3 in amino acids: CAWSPGQDYYNEQFF. DNA of the CDR3: TGTGCCTGGAGCCCGGGACAGGATTACTACAATGAGCAGTTCTTC.

This chain uses TRBV14 with TRBJ2-1; 12 bases agree with TRBD2. The germline CDR1 and CDR2 sequences are SGHDN and FVKESK. The CDR3 is 20 residues long. The J segment lost 8 bases and the V segment lost 1 base, leaving 18 bases of the junction unmatched. The CDR3, as DNA: TGTGCCAGCAGCCAAGTATTTCTTTCGGCTAGCGGGAGGGAAGGGGATGAGCAGTTCTTC. As protein: CASSQVFLSASGREGDEQFF. The full variable domain, in which reference TRBV14 and TRBJ2-1 provide the parts outside the CDR3, is EAGVTQFPSHSVIEKGQTVTLRCDPISGHDNLYWYRRVMGKEIKFLLHFVKESKQDESGMPNNRFLAERTGGTYSTLKVQPAELEDSGVYFCASSQVFLSASGREGDEQFFGPGTRLTVL.

The rearrangement uses TRBV7-9 and TRBJ1-1; possible D gene TRBD1, 5 bases. In germline, CDR1 is SEHNR, CDR2 FQNEAQ (reference sequence). This CDR3 comprises 15 residues. V gave up 5 bases and J gave up 3 bases, with 16 bases separating them. The CDR3 is CASSHPWDGYTEAFF. CDR3 in DNA: TGTGCCAGCAGCCATCCTTGGGACGGTTACACTGAAGCTTTCTTT. The full variable domain, with the rest looked up from reference TRBV7-9 and TRBJ1-1, is DTGVSQNPRHKITKRGQNVTFRCDPISEHNRLYWYRQTLGQGPEFLTYFQNEAQLEKSRLLSDRFSAERPKGSFSTLEIQRTEQGDSAMYLCASSHPWDGYTEAFFGQGTRLTVV.

The V and J genes are TRBV30 and TRBJ2-7, with D possibly TRBD1 on 6 matching bases. The germline CDR1 and CDR2 sequences are GTSNPN and SVGIG (reference sequence). The CDR3 runs to 17 residues. Trimming left V 0 bases short and J 2 bases short, with 20 bases between. The CDR3 DNA follows: TGTGCCTGGAGTGTAGTCCCTGGGGGCCGCCGGACCTACGAGCAGTACTTC. It codes for CAWSVVPGGRRTYEQYF.

This clone was seen more than once but under ten times. This rearrangement joins TRBV7-2 to TRBJ2-3, with D uncertain. Germline CDR1 SGHTA, CDR2 FQGNSA. The CDR3 is 14 amino acids. V was cut by 2 bases and J by 3 bases, with 9 bases left in between. Here the CDR3 DNA reads TGTGCCAGCAGCTTATCCCTGGGGACAGATACGCAGTATTTT. Amino acids: CASSLSLGTDTQYF.

This clone was picked up a small number of times. The rearrangement uses TRBV7-3 and TRBJ2-1; D is possibly TRBD2 (6 bases). The CDR3 covers 15 residues. Germline CDR1 SGHTA, CDR2 FQGTGA. V lost 5 bases, J lost 2 bases, and 13 bases lay in between. CDR3 coding DNA: TGTGCCAGCAGCACCGAGCGGGCCACCTACAATGAGCAGTTCTTC. This translates into CASSTERATYNEQFF.

The chain employs TRBV30 and TRBJ1-5; TRBD1 might be the D (5 bases). The CDR3 totals 15 residues. Germline V CDR1 and CDR2: GTSNPN, SVGIG (reference sequence). The V gene lost 0 bases and the J gene lost 3 bases, with 12 bases spanning the gap. The CDR3: CAWSVGRENNQPQHF. CDR3 bases: TGTGCCTGGAGTGTAGGCAGGGAAAACAATCAGCCCCAGCATTTT.

This clone was seen only a few times. This rearrangement joins TRBV29-1 to TRBJ2-1; D possibly corresponds to TRBD1 (5 bases). V gave up 6 bases and J gave up 12 bases, with 39 bases separating them. The CDR3 totals 19 residues. The germline CDR1 and CDR2 sequences are SQVTM and ANQGSEA. CDR3 sequence (DNA): TGCAGCGTGGGAAGACAGCATATGATTGCCGAGACGGCAGAATCGTCGCAGTTCTTC. It is translated as CSVGRQHMIAETAESSQFF.

This clone came up a few times. V is TRBV29-1 and J is TRBJ2-3; perhaps TRBD2 as D (6 bases). V was shortened by 7 bases and J by 5 bases, with 19 bases between the two germline ends. This CDR3 has 14 amino acids. The V gene's germline CDR1 is SQVTM and CDR2 ANQGSEA. In DNA form, the CDR3 reads TGCAGCGGAACTAGCTCCCGGAGTGGAGATACGCAGTATTTT. It specifies CSGTSSRSGDTQYF.

A word on this clone: The sample carries other DNA sequences with the same CDR3. The chain couples TRBV9 to TRBJ2-1, with TRBD2 matching over 8 bases. V lost 4 bases and J lost 3; bases outside the gene matches: 6. This CDR3 has 15 amino acids. Per the germline V gene, CDR1 is SGDLS and CDR2 is YYNGEE. CDR3 amino acids: CASSTTSGIYNEQFF. The CDR3 DNA sequence: TGTGCCAGCAGCACTACTAGCGGAATCTACAATGAGCAGTTCTTC.

This rearrangement joins TRBV7-2 to TRBJ2-7; 11 nucleotides match TRBD1. The trim removed 5 bases at V and 2 bases at J, leaving 2 bases unmatched. The CDR3 is 14 amino acids. Germline loops: CDR1 SGHTA, CDR2 FQGNSA. The CDR3 loop reads CASSRDRGAYEQYF. CDR3 nucleotide sequence: TGTGCCAGCAGCCGGGACAGGGGGGCCTACGAGCAGTACTTC.

The CDR3 spells CASSESSGSNTDTQYF. For the CDR3, the DNA is TGTGCCAGCAGTGAATCCAGCGGGAGCAACACAGATACGCAGTATTTT. The gene calls are TRBV25-1 and TRBJ2-3, with 8 bases that match TRBD2. Trimming at V came to 1 base and at J to 2 bases, leaving 5 bases not matched to a gene. Germline V gene lookup returns CDR1 MGHDK and CDR2 SYGVNS. CDR3 length: 16 residues.

The chain recombines TRBV15 with TRBJ2-1; tentative D call: TRBD2 (6 bases). The germline V gene encodes CDR1 LNHNV and CDR2 YYDKDF (reference sequence). Trimming cost V 3 bases and J 7 bases, with 22 bases left between them. The CDR3 has 17 residues. CDR3 DNA sequence: TGTGCCACCAGCAGCGCACCTAGCGCTCGCAAAAGGAATGAGCAGTTCTTC. It yields the protein CATSSAPSARKRNEQFF.

The chain joins TRBV10-3 to TRBJ2-1; TRBD2 matches at 8 bases. V dropped 3 bases and J dropped 2; count of bases not matched to a gene: 6. The CDR3 is 16 residues long. Germline CDR1 reads ENHRY; CDR2 reads SYGVKD. CDR3 in amino acids: CAISEYSGVTYNEQFF. The CDR3 coding sequence is TGTGCCATCAGTGAATATAGCGGGGTGACCTACAATGAGCAGTTCTTC.

This rearrangement joins TRBV7-2 to TRBJ2-1; D perhaps matches TRBD1 (5 bases). Germline V lookup: CDR1 SGHTA, CDR2 FQGNSA. The germline V and J ends were trimmed by 7 bases and 4 bases, with 11 bases remaining between them. CDR3 length: 13 amino acids. The CDR3, as DNA: TGTGCCAGCACCCCAGGGCCTTACAATGAGCAGTTCTTC. Translation: CASTPGPYNEQFF.